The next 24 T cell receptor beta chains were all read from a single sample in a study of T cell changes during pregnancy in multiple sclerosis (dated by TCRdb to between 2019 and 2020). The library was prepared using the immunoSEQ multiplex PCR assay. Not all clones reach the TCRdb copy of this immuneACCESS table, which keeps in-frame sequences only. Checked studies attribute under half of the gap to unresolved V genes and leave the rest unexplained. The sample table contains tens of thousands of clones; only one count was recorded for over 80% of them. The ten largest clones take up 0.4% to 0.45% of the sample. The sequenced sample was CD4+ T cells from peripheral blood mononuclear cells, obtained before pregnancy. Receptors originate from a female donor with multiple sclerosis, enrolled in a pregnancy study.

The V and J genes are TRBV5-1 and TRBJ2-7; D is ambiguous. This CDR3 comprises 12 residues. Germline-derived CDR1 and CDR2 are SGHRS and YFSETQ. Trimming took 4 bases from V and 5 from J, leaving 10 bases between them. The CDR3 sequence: CASSLPSDEQYF. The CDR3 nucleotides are TGCGCCAGCAGCCTTCCGTCCGACGAGCAGTACTTC. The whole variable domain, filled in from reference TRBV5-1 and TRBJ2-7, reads KAGVTQTPRYLIKTRGQQVTLSCSPISGHRSVSWYQQTPGQGLQFLFEYFSETQRNKGNFPGRFSGRQFSNSRSEMNVSTLELGDSALYLCASSLPSDEQYFGPGTRLTVT.

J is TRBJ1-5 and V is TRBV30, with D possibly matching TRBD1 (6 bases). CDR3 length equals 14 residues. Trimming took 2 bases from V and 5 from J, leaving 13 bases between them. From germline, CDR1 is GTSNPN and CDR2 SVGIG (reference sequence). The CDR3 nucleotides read TGTGCCTGGAGTACGGGGGGCAGCTATCAGCCCCAGCATTTT. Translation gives CAWSTGGSYQPQHF.

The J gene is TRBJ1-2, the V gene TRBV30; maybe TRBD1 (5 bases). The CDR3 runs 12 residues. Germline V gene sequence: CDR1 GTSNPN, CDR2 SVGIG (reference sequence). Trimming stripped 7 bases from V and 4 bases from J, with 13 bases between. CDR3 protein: CAYDSPVYGYTF. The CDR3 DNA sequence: TGTGCCTATGACAGCCCCGTCTATGGCTACACCTTC. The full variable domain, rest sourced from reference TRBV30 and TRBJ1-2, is SQTIHQWPATLVQPVGSPLSLECTVEGTSNPNLYWYRQAAGRGLQLLFYSVGIGQISSEVPQNLSASRPQDRQFILSSKKLLLSDSGFYLCAYDSPVYGYTFGSGTRLTVV.

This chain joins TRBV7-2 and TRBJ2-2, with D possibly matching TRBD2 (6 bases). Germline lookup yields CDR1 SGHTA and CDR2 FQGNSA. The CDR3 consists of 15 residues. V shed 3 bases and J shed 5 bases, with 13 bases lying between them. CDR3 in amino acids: CASSFIGRKTGELFF. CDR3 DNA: TGTGCCAGCAGCTTCATCGGGAGAAAAACCGGGGAGCTGTTTTTT.

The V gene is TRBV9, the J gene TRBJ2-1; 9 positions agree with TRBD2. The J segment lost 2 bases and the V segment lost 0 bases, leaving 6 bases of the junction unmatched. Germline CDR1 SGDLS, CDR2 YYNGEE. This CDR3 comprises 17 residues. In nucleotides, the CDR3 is TGTGCCAGCAGCGTAGGACCAGCGGGAGGACCCTACAATGAGCAGTTCTTC. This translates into CASSVGPAGGPYNEQFF.

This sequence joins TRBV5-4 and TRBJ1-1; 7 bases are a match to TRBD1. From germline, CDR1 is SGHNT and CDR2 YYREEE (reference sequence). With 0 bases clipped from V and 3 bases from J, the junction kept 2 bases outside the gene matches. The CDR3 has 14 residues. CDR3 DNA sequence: TGTGCCAGCAGCTTGGCCGGGACAGACACTGAAGCTTTCTTT. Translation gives CASSLAGTDTEAFF.

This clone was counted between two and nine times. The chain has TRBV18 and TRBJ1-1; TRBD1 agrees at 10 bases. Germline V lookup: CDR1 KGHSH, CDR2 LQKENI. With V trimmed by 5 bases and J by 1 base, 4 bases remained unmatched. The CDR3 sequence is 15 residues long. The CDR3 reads CASSRQGAGNTEAFF. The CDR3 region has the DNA TGTGCCAGCTCAAGACAGGGGGCAGGGAACACTGAAGCTTTCTTT.

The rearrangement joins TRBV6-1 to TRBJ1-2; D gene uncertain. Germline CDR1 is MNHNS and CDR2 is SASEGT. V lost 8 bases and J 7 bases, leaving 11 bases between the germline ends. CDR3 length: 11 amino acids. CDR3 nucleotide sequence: TGTGCCAGCCGACTGGAAGGTGGCTACACCTTC. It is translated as CASRLEGGYTF.

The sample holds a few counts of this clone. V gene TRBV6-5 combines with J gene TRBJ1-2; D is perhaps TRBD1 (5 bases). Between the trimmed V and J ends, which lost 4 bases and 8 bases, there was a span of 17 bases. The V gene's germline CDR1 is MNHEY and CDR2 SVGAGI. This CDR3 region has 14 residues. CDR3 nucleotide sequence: TGTGCCAGCAGTTTCCGGGCAGGGAAGACGGGCTACACCTTC. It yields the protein CASSFRAGKTGYTF.

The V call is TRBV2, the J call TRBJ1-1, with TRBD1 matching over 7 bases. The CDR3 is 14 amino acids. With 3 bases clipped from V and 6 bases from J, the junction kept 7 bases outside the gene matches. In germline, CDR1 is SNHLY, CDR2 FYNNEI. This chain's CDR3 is CASSDGEGAPEAFF. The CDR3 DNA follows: TGTGCCAGCAGTGACGGAGAGGGGGCCCCTGAAGCTTTCTTT.

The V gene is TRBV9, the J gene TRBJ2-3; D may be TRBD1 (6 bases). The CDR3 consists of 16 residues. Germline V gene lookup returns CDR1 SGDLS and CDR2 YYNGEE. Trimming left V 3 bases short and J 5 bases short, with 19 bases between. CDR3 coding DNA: TGTGCCAGCAGCGAAGACAGGTCAGGTTTTAAAGATACGCAGTATTTT. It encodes CASSEDRSGFKDTQYF.

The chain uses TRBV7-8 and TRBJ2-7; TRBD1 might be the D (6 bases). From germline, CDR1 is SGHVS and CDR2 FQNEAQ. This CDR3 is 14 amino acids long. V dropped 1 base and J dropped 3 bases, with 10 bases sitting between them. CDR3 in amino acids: CASSLVPGDYEQYF. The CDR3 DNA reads TGTGCCAGCAGCTTAGTACCAGGGGACTACGAGCAGTACTTC.

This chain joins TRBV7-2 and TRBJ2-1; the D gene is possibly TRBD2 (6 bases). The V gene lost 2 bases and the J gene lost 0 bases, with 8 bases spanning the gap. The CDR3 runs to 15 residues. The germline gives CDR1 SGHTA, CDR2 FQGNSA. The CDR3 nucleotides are TGTGCCAGCAGCTTACAGGGACTCTCCTACAATGAGCAGTTCTTC. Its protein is CASSLQGLSYNEQFF.

The CDR3 protein is CASSSTLPEGAFF. The CDR3 bases are TGTGCCAGCAGTTCTACCCTACCCGAGGGAGCTTTCTTT. The chain recombines TRBV28 with TRBJ1-1; D unresolved. There are 13 residues in the CDR3. Trimming shortened V by 4 bases and J by 10 bases, and 16 bases separated the two germline ends. Germline V gives CDR1 MDHEN, CDR2 SYDVKM.

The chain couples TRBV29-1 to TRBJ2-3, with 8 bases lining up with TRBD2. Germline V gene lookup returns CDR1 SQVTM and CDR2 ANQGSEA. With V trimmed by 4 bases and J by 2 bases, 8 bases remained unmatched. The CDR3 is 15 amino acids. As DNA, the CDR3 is TGCAGCGTTGTCGGCAGCGGGGGAACCACAGATACGCAGTATTTT. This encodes CSVVGSGGTTDTQYF.

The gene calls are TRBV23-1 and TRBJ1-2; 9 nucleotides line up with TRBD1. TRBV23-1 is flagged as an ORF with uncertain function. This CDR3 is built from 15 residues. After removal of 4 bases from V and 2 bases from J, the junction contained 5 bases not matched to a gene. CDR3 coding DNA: TGCGCCAGCAGTCCACGACAGGGGGTGAACTATGGCTACACCTTC. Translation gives CASSPRQGVNYGYTF.

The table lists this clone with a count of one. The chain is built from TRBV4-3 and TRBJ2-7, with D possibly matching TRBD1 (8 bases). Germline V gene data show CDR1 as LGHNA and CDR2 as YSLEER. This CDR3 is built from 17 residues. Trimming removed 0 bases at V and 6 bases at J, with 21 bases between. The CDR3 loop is CASSQDRGQGGLSEQYF. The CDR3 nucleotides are TGCGCCAGCAGCCAAGATAGAGGACAGGGAGGGTTGAGCGAGCAGTACTTC.

The CDR3 nucleotides are TGTGCCAGCAGCCTCCCCCCGGGCTCTGGAAACACCATATATTTT. Protein sequence: CASSLPPGSGNTIYF. The chain carries TRBV28 and TRBJ1-3; D is uncertain. V gave up 6 bases and J gave up 0 bases, with 12 bases separating them. The CDR3 is 15 amino acids. Looked up from germline, CDR1 is MDHEN and CDR2 is SYDVKM.

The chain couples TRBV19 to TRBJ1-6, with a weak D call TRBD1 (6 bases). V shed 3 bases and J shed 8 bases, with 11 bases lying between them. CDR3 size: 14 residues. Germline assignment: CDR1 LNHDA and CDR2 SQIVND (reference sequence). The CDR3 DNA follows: TGTGCCAGTAGTATTAGACAGGATGATTCACCCCTCCACTTT. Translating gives CASSIRQDDSPLHF.

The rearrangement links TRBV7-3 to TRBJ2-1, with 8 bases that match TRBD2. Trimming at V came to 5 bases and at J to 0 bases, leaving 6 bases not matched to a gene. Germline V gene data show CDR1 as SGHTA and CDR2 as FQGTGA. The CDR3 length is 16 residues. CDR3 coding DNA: TGTGCCAGCAGCCCAGCCGGGACTAGCTCCTACAATGAGCAGTTCTTC. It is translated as CASSPAGTSSYNEQFF.

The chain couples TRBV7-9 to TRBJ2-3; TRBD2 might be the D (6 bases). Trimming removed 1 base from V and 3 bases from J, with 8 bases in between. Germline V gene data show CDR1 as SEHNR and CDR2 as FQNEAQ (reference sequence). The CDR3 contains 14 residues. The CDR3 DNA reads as TGTGCCAGCAGCTTAGAACGGGGGACAGATACGCAGTATTTT. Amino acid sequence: CASSLERGTDTQYF.

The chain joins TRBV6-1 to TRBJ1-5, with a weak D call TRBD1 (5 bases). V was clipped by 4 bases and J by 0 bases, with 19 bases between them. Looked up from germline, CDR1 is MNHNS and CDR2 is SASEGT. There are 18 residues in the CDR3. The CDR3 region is CASSGPLKQVYSNQPQHF. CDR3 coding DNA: TGTGCCAGCAGTGGCCCGCTAAAACAGGTCTATAGCAATCAGCCCCAGCATTTT.

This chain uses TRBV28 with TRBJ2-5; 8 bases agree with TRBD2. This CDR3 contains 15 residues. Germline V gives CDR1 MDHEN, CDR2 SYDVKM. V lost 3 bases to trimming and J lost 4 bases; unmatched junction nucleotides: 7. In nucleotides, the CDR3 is TGTGCCAGCAGTTTTTCGGGAGGGCCCGCAGAGACCCAGTACTTC. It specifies CASSFSGGPAETQYF.

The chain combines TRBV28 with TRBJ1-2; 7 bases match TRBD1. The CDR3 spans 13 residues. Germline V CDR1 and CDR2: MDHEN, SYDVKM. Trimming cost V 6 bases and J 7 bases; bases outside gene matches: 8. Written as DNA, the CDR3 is TGTGCCAGCAGATCCCTCAGGGGGATTGGCTACACCTTC. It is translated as CASRSLRGIGYTF.